The clone carrying this T cell receptor (beta chain) has a count of ten or more. Its antigen is unidentified. The sample comes from a study of CD8 T cells in ankylosing spondylitis. Regarding the study as a whole: Clones tied to disease were said to be significantly enriched in matched ankylosing spondylitis synovial fluid.

The ends lost 6 bases at V and 6 bases at J; junction bases unmatched: 7. This CDR3 contains 15 residues. Germline CDR1 is LNHDA and CDR2 is SQIVND (reference sequence). One entry per CDR3 protein results from TCRdb running MiXCR on the 5' RACE reads. The sample lists around 150,000 distinct CDR3 sequences; around 17% were seen once. V usage is TRBV19 and J usage is TRBJ1-5; 11 bases are shared with TRBD1. The specimen was blood, either unsorted or a sorted T cell fraction (not recorded which). The sequence came from a male donor with ankylosing spondylitis or in good health (not recorded which). The CDR3 region has the DNA TGTGCCAGTAGCGGGGACAGGGGGAATCTTCAGCCCCAGCATTTT. This codes for CASSGDRGNLQPQHF.